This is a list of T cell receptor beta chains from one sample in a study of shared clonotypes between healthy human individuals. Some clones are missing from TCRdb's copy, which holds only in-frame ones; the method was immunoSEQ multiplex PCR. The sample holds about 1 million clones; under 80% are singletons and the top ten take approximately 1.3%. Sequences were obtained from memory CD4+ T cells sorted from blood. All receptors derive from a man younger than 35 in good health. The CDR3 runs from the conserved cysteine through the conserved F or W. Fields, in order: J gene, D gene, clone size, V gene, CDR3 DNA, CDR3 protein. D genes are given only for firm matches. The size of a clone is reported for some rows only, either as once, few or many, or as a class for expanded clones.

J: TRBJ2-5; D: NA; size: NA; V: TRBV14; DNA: TGTGCCAGCAGCCAAGAAGGAAGGGGGGAGACCCAGTACTTC; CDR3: CASSQEGRGETQYF
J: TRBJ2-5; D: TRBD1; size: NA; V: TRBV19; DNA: TGTGCCAGTAGGACAGGGGGCTGGGAAGAGACCCAGTACTTC; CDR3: CASRTGGWEETQYF
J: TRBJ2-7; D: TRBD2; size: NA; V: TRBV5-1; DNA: TGCGCCAGCAGCTTGGCCACTAGCGGCGAAGGCGAGCAGTACTTC; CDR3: CASSLATSGEGEQYF
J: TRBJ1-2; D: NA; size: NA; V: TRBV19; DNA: TGTGCCAGTAGTATATTCGGGGGGGACTATGGCTACACCTTC; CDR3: CASSIFGGDYGYTF
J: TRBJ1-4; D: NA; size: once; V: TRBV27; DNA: TGTGCCAGCAGTTTATCGGTCCGTTATAATGAAAAACTGTTTTTT; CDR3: CASSLSVRYNEKLFF
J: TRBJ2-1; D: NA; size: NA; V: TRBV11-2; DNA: TGTGCCAGCAGCCGACAGCGTAGGATTCAGTTCTTC; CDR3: CASSRQRRIQFF
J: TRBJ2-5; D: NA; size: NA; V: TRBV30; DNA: TGTGCCTGGAGTGTTGGCAGGGGATGGGAGACCCAGTACTTC; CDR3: CAWSVGRGWETQYF
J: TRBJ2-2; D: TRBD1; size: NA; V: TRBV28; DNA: TGTGCCAGCAGTTTGCAGGGGGCGAGCACCGGGGAGCTGTTTTTT; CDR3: CASSLQGASTGELFF
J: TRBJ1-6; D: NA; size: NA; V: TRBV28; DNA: TGTGCCAGCAGTTATCGTTATCCTAGCTCCTATAATTCACCCCTCCACTTT; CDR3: CASSYRYPSSYNSPLHF
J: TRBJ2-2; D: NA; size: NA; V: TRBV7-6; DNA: TGTGCCAGCAGCTTAGGGCTGGCGAACACCGGGGAGCTGTTTTTT; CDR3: CASSLGLANTGELFF
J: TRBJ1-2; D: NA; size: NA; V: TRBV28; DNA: TGTGCCAGCACCTGGGGGACCTCTGGGTATGGCTACACCTTC; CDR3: CASTWGTSGYGYTF
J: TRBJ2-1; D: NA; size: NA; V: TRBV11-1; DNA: TGTGCCAGCAGCCCCCCTCCGGGGAGCAATGAGCAGTTCTTC; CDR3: CASSPPPGSNEQFF
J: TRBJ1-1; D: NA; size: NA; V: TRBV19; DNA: TGTGCCAGTAGTATAATAGGTACTGGGCGGTACACTGAAGCTTTCTTT; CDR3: CASSIIGTGRYTEAFF
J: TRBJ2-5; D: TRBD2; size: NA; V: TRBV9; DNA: TGTGCCAGCAGCGGCAGCGGGAGAGGTCTTCAAGAGACCCAGTACTTC; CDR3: CASSGSGRGLQETQYF
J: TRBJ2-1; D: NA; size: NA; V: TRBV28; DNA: TGTGCCAGCAGTTGGGACAATGAGCAGTTCTTC; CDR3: CASSWDNEQFF
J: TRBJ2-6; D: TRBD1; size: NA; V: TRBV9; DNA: TGTGCCAGCAGCCCTCACCCCGGGACAGAAACCCGCTCTGGGGCCAACGTCCTGACTTTC; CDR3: CASSPHPGTETRSGANVLTF
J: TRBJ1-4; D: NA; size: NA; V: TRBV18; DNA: TGTGCCAGCTCGTCAACAGGGAGGCCTAATGAAAAACTGTTTTTT; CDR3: CASSSTGRPNEKLFF
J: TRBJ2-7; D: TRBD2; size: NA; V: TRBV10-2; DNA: TGCGCCAGCCGCCTGCACGGGGGGGCCTACGAGCAGTACTTC; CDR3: CASRLHGGAYEQYF
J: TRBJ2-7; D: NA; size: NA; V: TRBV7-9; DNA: TGTGCCACCTCTCTCGGAGGTTCCTACGAGCAGTACTTC; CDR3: CATSLGGSYEQYF
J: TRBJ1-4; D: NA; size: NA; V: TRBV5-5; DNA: TGTGCCAGCAGCTTAGGAGGGACCGCAACTAATGAAAAACTGTTTTTT; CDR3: CASSLGGTATNEKLFF
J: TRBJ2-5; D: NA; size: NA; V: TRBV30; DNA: TGTGCCTGGAGGAGGGAAGCCGGCGAGACCCAGTACTTC; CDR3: CAWRREAGETQYF
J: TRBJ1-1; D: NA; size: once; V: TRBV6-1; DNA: TGTGCCAGCAGACCAAGGACGATGAACACTGAAGCTTTCTTT; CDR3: CASRPRTMNTEAFF
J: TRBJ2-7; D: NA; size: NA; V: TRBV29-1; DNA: TGCAGCGTTGGGCAGAAGCCTTACGAGCAGTACTTC; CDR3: CSVGQKPYEQYF
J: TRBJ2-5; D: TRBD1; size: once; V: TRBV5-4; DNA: TGTGCCAGCAGCGTTGACAGGGCAGTGTCAGAGACCCAGTACTTC; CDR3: CASSVDRAVSETQYF
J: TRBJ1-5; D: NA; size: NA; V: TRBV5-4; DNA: TGTGCCAGCTCCTACTTAGGAGCCTATAGCAATCAGCCCCAGCATTTT; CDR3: CASSYLGAYSNQPQHF
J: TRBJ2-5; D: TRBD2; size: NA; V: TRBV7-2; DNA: TGTGCCAGCAGCTTAGGTCGTACAGCGGGAGGGTTGGAGACCCAGTACTTC; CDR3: CASSLGRTAGGLETQYF
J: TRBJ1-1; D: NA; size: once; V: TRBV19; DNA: TGTGCCAGTAGTGCAAGTAAATACACTGAAGCTTTCTTT; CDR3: CASSASKYTEAFF
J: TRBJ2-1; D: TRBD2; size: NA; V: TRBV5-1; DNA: TGCGCCAGCAGCTCCCGGACTAGCGGGACCCACAATGAGCAGTTCTTC; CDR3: CASSSRTSGTHNEQFF
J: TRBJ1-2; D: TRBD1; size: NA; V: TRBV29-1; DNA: TGCAGCGTTGGCGACAGGGGGTTCAATGGCTACACCTTC; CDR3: CSVGDRGFNGYTF
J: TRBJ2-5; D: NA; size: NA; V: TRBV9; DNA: TGTGCCAGCAGCGTAGTACAGGGAGAGACCCAGTACTTC; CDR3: CASSVVQGETQYF
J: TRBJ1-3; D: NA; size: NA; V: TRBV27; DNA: TGTGCCAGCAGCCCGAACGGGTCTGGAAACACCATATATTTT; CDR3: CASSPNGSGNTIYF
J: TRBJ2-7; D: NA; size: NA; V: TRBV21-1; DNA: TGTGCCAGCAGCACCGAGGACAGGGCTCCCTACGAGCAGTACTTC; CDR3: CASSTEDRAPYEQYF
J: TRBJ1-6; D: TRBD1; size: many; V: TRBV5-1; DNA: TGCGCCAGCAGCAGGGACAGGGCCCCCACAAGGGATTCACCCCTCCACTTT; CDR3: CASSRDRAPTRDSPLHF
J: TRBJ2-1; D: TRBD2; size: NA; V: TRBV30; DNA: TGTGCCTGGAGTGTGTCGGTCATCGGGGGGGCGGCAAGTGAGCAGTTCTTC; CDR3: CAWSVSVIGGAASEQFF
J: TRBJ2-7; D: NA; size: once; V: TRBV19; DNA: TGTGCCAGTAGTGTTCGTGTGGGGTACTCCTACGAGCAGTACTTC; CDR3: CASSVRVGYSYEQYF
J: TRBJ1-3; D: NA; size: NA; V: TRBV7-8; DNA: TGTGCCAGCAGCTTAGTGATACCTGGAAACACCATATATTTT; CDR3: CASSLVIPGNTIYF
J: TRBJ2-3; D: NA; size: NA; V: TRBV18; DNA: TGTGCCAGCTCAAGGGACGGAAGCACAGATACGCAGTATTTT; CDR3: CASSRDGSTDTQYF
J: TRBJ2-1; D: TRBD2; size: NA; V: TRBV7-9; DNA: TGTGCCAGCAGCCCCGGACTAGCGGGGAACAATGAGCAGTTCTTC; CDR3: CASSPGLAGNNEQFF
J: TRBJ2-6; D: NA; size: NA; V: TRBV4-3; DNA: TGCGCCAGCAGCCAAGATCGGTCTGAGGCTGGGGCCAACGTCCTGACTTTC; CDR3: CASSQDRSEAGANVLTF
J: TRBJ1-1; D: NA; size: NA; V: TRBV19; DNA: TGTGCCAGTATTCCAGGTGGCGGTCGAGCTTTCTTT; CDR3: CASIPGGGRAFF
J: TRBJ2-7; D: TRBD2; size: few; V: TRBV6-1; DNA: TGTGCCAGCAGTGTGGGTATGAAGGGCGGGAGGGCCTATGGCGAGCAGTACTTC; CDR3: CASSVGMKGGRAYGEQYF
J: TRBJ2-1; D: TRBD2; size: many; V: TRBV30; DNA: TGTGCCTGGGGCTCAGCCAGCGGGATGTACAATGAGCAGTTCTTC; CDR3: CAWGSASGMYNEQFF
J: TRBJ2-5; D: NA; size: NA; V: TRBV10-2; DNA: TGCGCCAGCAGTGAGACTTATCAAGAGACCCAGTACTTC; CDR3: CASSETYQETQYF
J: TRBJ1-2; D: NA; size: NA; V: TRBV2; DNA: TGTGCCAGCAGCGGGGACTATCATGGCTACACCTTC; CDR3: CASSGDYHGYTF
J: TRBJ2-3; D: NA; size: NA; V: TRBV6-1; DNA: TGTGCCAGCACCCTACATAGCACAGATACGCAGTATTTT; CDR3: CASTLHSTDTQYF
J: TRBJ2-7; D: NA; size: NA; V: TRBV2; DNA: TGTGCCAGCAGTGGGAGGGAGAGACAGGCTAGCTCCTACGAGCAGTACTTC; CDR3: CASSGRERQASSYEQYF
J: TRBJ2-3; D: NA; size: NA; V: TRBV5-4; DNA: TGTGCCAGCAGCGCAGTACAGGGAGATACGCAGTATTTT; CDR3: CASSAVQGDTQYF
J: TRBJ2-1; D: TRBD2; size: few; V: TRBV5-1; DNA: TGCGCCAGCAGGTCCGGGACTAGCGGGCGAGACAATGAGCAGTTCTTC; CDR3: CASRSGTSGRDNEQFF
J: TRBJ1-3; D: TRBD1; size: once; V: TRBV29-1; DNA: TGCAGCGTCTCGTCAGGGGGTTTTTCTGGAAACACCATATATTTT; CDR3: CSVSSGGFSGNTIYF
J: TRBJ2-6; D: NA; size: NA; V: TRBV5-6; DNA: TGTGCCAGCAGTCCCGAGGCGTCTGGGGCCAACGTCCTGACTTTC; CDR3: CASSPEASGANVLTF
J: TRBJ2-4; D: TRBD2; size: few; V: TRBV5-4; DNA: TGTGCCAGCAGCCGATCCCGGGAGGTGGCCAAAAACATTCAGTACTTC; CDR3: CASSRSREVAKNIQYF
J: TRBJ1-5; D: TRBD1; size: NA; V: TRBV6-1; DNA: TGTGCCAGCAGTGATCTTTCACAGGGGACTCAGCCCCAGCATTTT; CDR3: CASSDLSQGTQPQHF
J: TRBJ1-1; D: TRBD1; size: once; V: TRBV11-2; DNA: TGTGCCAGCAGCTTATCACAGGGGGGTAGAAACACTGAAGCTTTCTTT; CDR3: CASSLSQGGRNTEAFF